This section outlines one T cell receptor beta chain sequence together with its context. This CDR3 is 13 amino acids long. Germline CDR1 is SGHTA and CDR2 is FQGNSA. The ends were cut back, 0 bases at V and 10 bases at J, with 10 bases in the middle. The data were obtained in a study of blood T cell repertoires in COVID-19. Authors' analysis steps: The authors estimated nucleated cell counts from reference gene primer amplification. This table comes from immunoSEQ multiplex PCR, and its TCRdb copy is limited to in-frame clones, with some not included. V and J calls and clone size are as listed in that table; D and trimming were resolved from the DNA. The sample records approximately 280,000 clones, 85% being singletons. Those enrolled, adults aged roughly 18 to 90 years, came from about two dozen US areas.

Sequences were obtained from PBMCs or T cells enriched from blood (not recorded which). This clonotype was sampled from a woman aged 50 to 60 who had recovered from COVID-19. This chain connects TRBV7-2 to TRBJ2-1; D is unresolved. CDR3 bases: TGTGCCAGCAGCTTAGCCGGTGGCGGCGAGCAGTTCTTC. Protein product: CASSLAGGGEQFF.